This T cell receptor (beta chain) derives from a study of shared clonotypes between healthy human individuals. General study points: Enrolling few donors narrowed the genetic and exposure-history diversity that was represented.

Investigators spread the genomic DNA of each subset evenly over several immunoSEQ plates. Using immunoSEQ multiplex PCR, the repertoire was profiled, and TCRdb retains in-frame clones only, with some absent. The profile shows roughly 760,000 clones, around 72% of them singletons. Details on this clone: The antigen is undetermined.

The CDR3 contains 13 residues. Germline V CDR1 and CDR2: SGHRS, YFSETQ. The V and J ends lost 4 bases and 6 bases respectively, with 10 bases between them. This receptor was identified in a woman aged 25-40 years in good health. Material: memory CD4+ T cells sorted from blood. The subset is: CD45RA-negative fraction. The rearrangement uses TRBV5-1 and TRBJ2-2; maybe TRBD1 (6 bases). The CDR3 sequence: CASSQTGSGELFF. In DNA, the CDR3 is TGCGCCAGCAGCCAAACAGGGTCCGGGGAGCTGTTTTTT.